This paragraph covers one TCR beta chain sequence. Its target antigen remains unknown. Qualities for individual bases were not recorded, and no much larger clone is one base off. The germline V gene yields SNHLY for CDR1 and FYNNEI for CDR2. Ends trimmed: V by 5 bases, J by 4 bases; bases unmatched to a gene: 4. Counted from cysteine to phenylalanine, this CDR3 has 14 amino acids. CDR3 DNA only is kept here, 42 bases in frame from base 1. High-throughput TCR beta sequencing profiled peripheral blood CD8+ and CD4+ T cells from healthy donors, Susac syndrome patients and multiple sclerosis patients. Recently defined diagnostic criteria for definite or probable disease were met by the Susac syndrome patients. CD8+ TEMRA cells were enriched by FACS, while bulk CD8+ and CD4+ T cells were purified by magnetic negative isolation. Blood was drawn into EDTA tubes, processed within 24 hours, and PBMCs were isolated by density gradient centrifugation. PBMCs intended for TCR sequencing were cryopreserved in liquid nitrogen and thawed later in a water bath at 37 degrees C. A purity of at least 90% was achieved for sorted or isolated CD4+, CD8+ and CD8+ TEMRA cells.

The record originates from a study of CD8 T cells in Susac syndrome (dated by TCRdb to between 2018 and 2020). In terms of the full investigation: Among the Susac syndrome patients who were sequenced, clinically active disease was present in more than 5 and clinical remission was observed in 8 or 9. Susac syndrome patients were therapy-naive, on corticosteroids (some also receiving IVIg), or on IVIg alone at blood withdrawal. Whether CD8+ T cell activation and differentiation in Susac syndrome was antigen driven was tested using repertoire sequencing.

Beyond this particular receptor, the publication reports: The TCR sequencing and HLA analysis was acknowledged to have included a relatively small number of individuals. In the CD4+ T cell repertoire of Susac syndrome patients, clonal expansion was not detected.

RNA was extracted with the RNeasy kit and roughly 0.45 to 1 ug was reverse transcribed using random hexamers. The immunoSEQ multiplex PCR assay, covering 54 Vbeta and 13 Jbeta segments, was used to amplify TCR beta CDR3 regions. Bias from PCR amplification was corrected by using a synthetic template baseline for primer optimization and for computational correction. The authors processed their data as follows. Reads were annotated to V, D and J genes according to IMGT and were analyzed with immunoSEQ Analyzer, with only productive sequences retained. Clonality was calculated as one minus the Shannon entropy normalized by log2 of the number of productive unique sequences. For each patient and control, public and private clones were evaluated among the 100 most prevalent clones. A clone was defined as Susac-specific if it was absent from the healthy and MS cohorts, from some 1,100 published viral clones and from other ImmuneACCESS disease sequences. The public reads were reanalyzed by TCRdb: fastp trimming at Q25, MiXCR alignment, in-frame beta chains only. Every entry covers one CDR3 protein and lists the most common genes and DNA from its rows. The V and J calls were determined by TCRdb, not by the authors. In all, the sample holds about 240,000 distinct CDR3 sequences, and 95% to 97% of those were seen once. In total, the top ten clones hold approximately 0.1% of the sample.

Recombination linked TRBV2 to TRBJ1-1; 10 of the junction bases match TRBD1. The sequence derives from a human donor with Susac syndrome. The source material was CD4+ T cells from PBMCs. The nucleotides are TGTGCCAGCAGTTGGGACAGGGGAGGCACTGAAGCTTTCTTT. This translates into CASSWDRGGTEAFF.